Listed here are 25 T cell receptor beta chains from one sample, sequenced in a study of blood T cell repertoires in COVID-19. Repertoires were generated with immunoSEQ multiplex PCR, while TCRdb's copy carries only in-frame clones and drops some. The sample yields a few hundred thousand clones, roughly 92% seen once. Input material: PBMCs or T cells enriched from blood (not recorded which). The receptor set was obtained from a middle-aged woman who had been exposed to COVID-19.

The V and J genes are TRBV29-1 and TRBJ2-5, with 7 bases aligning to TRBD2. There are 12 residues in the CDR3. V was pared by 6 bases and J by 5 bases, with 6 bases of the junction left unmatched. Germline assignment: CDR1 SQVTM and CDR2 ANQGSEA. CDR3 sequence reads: CSVRVSGETQYF. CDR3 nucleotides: TGCAGCGTCAGGGTTAGCGGGGAGACCCAGTACTTC.

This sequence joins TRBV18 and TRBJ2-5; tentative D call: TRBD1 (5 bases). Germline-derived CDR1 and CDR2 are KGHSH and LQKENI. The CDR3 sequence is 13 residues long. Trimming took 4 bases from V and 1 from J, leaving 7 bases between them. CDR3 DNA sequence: TGTGCCAGCTCACGGACATTCCAAGAGACCCAGTACTTC. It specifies CASSRTFQETQYF.

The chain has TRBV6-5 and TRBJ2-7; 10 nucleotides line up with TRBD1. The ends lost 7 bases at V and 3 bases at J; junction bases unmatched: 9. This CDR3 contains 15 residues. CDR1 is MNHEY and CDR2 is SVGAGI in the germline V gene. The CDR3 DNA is TGTGCCAGCAAAATCGGACAGGGGGTAGTCTACGAGCAGTACTTC. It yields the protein CASKIGQGVVYEQYF.

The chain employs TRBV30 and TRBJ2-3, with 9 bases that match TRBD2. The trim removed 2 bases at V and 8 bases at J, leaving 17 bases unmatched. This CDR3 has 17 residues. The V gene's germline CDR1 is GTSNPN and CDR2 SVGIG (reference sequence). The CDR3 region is CAWSLTRARGAGGTQYF. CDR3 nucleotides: TGTGCCTGGAGTCTCACGAGGGCTAGAGGAGCGGGGGGTACGCAGTATTTT.

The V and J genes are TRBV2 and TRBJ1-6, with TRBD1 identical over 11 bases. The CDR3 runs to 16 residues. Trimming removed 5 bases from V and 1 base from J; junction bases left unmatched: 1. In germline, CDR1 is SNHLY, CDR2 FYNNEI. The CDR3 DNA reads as TGTGCCAGCAGTCGGGACAGGGGGTCCTATAATTCACCCCTCCACTTT. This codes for CASSRDRGSYNSPLHF.

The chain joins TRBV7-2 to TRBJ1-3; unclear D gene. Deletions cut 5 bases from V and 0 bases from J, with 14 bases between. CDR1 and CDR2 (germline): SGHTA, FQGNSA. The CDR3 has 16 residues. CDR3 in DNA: TGTGCCAGCAGCCGGGAGATTGGGATCTCTGGAAACACCATATATTTT. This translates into CASSREIGISGNTIYF.

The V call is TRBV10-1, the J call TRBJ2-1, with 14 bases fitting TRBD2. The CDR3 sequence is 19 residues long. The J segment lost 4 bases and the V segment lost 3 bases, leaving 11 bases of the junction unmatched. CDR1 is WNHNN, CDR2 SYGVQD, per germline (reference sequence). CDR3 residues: CASSDRGLAGGPPYNEQFF. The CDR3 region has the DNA TGCGCCAGCAGTGATCGCGGACTAGCGGGGGGCCCCCCGTACAATGAGCAGTTCTTC.

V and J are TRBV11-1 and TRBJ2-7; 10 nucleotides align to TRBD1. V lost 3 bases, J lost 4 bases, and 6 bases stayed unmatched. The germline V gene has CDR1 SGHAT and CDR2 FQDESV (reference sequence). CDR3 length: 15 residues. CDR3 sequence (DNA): TGTGCCAGCAGCTTCTCGGGACAGGGGATATACGAGCAGTACTTC. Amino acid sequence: CASSFSGQGIYEQYF.

In DNA form, the CDR3 reads TGTGCCAGCAGCTTATTGACAGGATATAACTATGGCTACACCTTC. As protein: CASSLLTGYNYGYTF. The V gene is TRBV7-9, the J gene TRBJ1-2, with D maybe TRBD1 (6 bases). CDR3 size: 15 residues. Germline CDR1 is SEHNR and CDR2 is FQNEAQ (reference sequence). Trimming left V 2 bases short and J 1 base short, with 11 bases between.

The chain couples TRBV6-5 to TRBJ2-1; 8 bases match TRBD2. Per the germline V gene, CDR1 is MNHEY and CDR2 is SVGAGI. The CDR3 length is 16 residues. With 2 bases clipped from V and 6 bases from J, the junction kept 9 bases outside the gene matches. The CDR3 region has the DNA TGTGCCAGCAGTTACGGACTAGCCGTTAAGATCAATGAGCAGTTCTTC. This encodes CASSYGLAVKINEQFF.

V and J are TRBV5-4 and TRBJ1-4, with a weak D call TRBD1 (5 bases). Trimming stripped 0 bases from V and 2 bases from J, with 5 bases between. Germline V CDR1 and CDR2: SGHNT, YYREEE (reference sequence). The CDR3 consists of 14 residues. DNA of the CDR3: TGTGCCAGCAGCTTGGGGGGCACTAATGAAAAACTGTTTTTT. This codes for CASSLGGTNEKLFF.

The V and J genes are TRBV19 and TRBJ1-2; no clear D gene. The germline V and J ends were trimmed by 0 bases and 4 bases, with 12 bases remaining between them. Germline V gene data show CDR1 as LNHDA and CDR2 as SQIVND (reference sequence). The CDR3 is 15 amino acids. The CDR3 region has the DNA TGTGCCAGTAGTATAGATCCGGGAGCCTTCTATGGCTACACCTTC. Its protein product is CASSIDPGAFYGYTF.

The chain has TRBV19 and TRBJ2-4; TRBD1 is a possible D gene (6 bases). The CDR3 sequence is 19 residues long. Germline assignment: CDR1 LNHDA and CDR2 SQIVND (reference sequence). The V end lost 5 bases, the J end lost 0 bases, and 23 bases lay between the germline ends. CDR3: CASSPISGRGRLAKNIQYF. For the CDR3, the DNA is TGTGCCAGTAGTCCCATCTCGGGCAGGGGAAGACTAGCCAAAAACATTCAGTACTTC. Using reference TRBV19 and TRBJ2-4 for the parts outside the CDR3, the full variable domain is DGGITQSPKYLFRKEGQNVTLSCEQNLNHDAMYWYRQDPGQGLRLIYYSQIVNDFQKGDIAEGYSVSREKKESFPLTVTSAQKNPTAFYLCASSPISGRGRLAKNIQYFGAGTRLSVL.

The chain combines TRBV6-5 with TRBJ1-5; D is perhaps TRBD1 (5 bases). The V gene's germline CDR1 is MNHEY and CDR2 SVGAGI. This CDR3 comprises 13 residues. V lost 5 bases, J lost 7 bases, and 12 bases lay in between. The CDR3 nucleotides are TGTGCCAGCAGTACCGTGGGGCGACAGCCCCAGCATTTT. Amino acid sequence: CASSTVGRQPQHF.

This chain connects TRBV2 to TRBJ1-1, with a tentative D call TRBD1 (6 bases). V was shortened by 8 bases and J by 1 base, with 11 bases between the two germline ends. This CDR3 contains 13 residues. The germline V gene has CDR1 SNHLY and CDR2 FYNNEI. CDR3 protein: CASEKQGNTEAFF. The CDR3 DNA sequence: TGTGCCAGCGAAAAACAGGGGAACACTGAAGCTTTCTTT.

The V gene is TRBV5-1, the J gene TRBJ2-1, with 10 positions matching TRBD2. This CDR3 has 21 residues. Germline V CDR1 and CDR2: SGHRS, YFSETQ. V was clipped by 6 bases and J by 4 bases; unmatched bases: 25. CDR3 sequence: CASKRAPAGERRAGGYNEQFF. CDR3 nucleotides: TGCGCCAGCAAGAGGGCTCCGGCAGGGGAGCGGCGAGCGGGAGGGTACAATGAGCAGTTCTTC.

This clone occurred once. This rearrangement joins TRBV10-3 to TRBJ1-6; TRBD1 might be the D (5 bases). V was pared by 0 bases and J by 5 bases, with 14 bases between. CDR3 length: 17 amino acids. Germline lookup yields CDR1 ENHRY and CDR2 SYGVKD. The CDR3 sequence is CAISESRGGANNSPLHF. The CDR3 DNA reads TGTGCCATCAGTGAGTCGAGGGGAGGGGCGAATAATTCACCCCTCCACTTT.

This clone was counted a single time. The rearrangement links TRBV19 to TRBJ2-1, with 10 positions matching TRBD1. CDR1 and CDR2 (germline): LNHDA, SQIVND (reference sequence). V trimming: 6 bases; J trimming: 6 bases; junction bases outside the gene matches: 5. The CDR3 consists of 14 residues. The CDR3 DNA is TGTGCCAGTAGCAGACAGGGGGCGGGCAATGAGCAGTTCTTC. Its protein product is CASSRQGAGNEQFF.

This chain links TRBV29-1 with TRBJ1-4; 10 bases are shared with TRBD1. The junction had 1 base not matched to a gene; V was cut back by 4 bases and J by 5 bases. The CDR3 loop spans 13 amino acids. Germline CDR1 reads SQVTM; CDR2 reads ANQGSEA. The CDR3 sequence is CSVADRGNEKLFF. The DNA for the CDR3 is TGCAGCGTTGCGGACAGGGGGAATGAAAAACTGTTTTTT.

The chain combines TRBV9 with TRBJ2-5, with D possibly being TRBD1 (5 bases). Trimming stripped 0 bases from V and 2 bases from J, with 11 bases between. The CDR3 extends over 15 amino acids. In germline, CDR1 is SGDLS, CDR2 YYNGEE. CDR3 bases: TGTGCCAGCAGCGTAGTTGGGGCAGTTCAAGAGACCCAGTACTTC. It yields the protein CASSVVGAVQETQYF.

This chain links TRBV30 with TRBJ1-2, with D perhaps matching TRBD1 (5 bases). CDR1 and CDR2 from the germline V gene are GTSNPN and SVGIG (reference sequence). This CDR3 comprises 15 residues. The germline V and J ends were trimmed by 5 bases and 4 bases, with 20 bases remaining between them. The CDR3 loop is CAWLLQGGNSYGYTF. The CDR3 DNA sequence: TGTGCCTGGCTATTGCAGGGAGGCAACTCCTATGGCTACACCTTC.

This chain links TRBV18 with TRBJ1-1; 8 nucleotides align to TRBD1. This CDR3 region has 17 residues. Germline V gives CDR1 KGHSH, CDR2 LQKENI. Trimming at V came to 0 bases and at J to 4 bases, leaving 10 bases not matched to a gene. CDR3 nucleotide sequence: TGTGCCAGCTCACCACCGGAATGCAGGGGGCTCTGCACTGAAGCTTTCTTT. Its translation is CASSPPECRGLCTEAFF.

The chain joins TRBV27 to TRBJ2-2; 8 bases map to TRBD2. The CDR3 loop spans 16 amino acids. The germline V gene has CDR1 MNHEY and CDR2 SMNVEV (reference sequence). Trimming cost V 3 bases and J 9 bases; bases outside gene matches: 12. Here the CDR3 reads CASSLPGLEDSRELFF. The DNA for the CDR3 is TGTGCCAGCAGTTTGCCGGGACTAGAGGACTCCAGGGAGCTGTTTTTT.

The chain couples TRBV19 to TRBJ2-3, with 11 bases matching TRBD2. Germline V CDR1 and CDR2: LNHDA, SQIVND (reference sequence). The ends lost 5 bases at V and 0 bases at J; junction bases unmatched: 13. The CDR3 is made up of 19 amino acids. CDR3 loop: CASSATSGTPSWSTDTQYF. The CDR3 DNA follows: TGTGCCAGTAGTGCGACTAGCGGGACCCCATCGTGGAGCACAGATACGCAGTATTTT.

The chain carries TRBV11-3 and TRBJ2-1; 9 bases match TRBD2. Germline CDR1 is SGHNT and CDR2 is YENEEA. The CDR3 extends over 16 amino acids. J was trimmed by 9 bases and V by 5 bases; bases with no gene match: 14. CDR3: CASSLGGAGGPVEQFF. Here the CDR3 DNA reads TGTGCCAGCAGCCTAGGAGGGGCGGGAGGGCCTGTTGAGCAGTTCTTC.